A selection of T cell receptor beta chains follows, all from one sample in a study of cytomegalovirus exposure and HLA in healthy donors. Only in-frame clones appear in the TCRdb table, and some are missing; sequencing was by immunoSEQ multiplex PCR. Among over 150,000 clones, about 80% were seen once, and the ten largest hold around 13%. Sequencing was done on a sample of PBMCs. These receptors were obtained from a man aged 25-40 years in good health and CMV-seropositive. Each CDR3 is given with its conserved first and last residue. Only some rows state a clone size, as once, few, many or a class for expanded clones.

>TRBV6-5|-|TRBJ2-3
CATLAGGTDTQYF
>TRBV2|few|TRBJ1-4
CASSVRQGRVEKLFF
>TRBV27|-|TRBJ2-5
CASSSRTGLGWETQYF
>TRBV9|-|TRBJ1-2
CAKRRWGQGYGYTF
>TRBV11-2|-|TRBJ2-7
CASSPDRKQYF
>TRBV5-1|-|TRBJ2-3
CASSIGTSGSITDTQYF
>TRBV5-6|-|TRBJ1-6
CASGTGVSPLHF
>TRBV27|-|TRBJ2-3
CASSRSWGDRGTDTQYF
>TRBV9|-|TRBJ1-1
CASSGDRGPTREAFF
>TRBV21-1|-|TRBJ2-4
CASSKGKGGTPPTRAKNIQYF
>TRBV14|-|TRBJ1-2
CASRPNRGPLIAFNYGYTF
>TRBV19|once|TRBJ2-3
CASSIWSRGPDTQYF
>TRBV7-2|-|TRBJ1-1
CASSRPGQGEAFF
>TRBV6-1|-|TRBJ2-7
CASRRTGRSYEQYF
>TRBV6-1|few|TRBJ2-1
CASRGTYNEQFF
>TRBV30|-|TRBJ1-5
CAWSERGNQPQHF
>TRBV7-2|-|TRBJ2-7
CASSPRTGGSYEQYF
>TRBV15|-|TRBJ2-7
CATSRAGAGGSYEQYF
>TRBV27|-|TRBJ1-4
CASSLNLGEKLFF
>TRBV10-3|few|TRBJ1-2
CAISGAGGRYTF
>TRBV4-2|-|TRBJ2-7
CASSQDIAGGYEQYF
>TRBV28|-|TRBJ2-7
CASVGGVDYEQYF
>TRBV9|-|TRBJ2-7
CASSVPQQAYEQYF
>TRBV29-1|-|TRBJ1-6
CSVVFRVLAGYNSPLHF
>TRBV4-2|-|TRBJ2-5
CASSQMGGETQYF